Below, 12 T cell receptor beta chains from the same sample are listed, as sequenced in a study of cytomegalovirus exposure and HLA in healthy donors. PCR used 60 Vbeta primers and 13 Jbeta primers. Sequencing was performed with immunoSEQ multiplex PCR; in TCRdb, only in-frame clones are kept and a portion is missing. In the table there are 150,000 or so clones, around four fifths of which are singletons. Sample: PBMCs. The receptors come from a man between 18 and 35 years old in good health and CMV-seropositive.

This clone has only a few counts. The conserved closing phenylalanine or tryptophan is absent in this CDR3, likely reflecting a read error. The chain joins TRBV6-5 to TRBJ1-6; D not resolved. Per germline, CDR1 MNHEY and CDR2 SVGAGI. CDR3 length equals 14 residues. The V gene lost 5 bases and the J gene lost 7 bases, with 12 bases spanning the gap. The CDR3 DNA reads TGTGCCAGCAGTGAGGGCGGGAAGAATTCACCCCTCCACCTT. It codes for CASSEGGKNSPLHL.

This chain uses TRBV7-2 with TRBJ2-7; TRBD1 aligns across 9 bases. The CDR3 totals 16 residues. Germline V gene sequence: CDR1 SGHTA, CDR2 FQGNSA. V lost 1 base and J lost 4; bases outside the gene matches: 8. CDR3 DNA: TGTGCCAGCAGCTTAGGGCTGACAGGGGGATTTTACGAGCAGTACTTC. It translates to CASSLGLTGGFYEQYF.

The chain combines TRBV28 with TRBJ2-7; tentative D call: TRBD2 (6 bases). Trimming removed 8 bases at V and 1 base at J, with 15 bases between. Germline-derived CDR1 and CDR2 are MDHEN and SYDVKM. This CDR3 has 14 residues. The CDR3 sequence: CASSRGDFSYEQYF. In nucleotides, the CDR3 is TGTGCCAGCTCCCGAGGGGACTTTTCCTACGAGCAGTACTTC.

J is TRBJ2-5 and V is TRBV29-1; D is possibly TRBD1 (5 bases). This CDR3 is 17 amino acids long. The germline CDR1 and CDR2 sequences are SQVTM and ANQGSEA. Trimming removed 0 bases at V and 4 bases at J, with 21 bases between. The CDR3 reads CSVEEGLTAWSGETQYF. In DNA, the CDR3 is TGCAGCGTTGAAGAGGGGTTGACAGCGTGGTCGGGAGAGACCCAGTACTTC.

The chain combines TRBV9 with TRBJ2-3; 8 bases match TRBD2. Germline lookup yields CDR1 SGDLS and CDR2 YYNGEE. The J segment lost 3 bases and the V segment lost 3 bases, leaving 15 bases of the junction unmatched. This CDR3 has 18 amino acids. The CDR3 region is CASSAGTSGGAGTDTQYF. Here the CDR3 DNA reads TGTGCCAGCAGCGCCGGGACTAGTGGGGGGGCCGGGACAGATACGCAGTATTTT.

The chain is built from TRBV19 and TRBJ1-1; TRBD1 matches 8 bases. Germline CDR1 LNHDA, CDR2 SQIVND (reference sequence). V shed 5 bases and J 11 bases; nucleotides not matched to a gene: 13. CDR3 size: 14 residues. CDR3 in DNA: TGTGCCAGTAGTCCCGGACAGGGTTATTTGGAGGCTTTCTTT. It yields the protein CASSPGQGYLEAFF.

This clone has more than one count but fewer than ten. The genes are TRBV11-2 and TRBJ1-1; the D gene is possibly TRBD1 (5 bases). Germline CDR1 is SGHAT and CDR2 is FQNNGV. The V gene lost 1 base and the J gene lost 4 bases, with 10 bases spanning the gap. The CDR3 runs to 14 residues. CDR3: CASSLVGGSTEAFF. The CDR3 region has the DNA TGTGCCAGCAGCTTAGTTGGGGGGAGCACTGAAGCTTTCTTT.

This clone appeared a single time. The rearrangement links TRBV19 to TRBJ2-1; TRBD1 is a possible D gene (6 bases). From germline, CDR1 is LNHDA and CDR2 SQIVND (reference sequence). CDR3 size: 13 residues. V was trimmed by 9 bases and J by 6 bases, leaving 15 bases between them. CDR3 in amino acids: CASAWGPSNEQFF. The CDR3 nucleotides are TGTGCCAGCGCCTGGGGGCCCTCCAATGAGCAGTTCTTC.

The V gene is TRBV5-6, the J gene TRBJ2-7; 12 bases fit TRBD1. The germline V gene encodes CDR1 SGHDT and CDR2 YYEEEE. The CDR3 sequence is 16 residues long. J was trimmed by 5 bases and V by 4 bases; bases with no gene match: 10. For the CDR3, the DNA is TGTGCCAGCAGCCCCATCCGGGACAGGGGGCAGCACGAGCAGTACTTC. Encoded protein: CASSPIRDRGQHEQYF. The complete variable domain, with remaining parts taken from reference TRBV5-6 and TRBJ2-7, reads DAGVTQSPTHLIKTRGQQVTLRCSPKSGHDTVSWYQQALGQGPQFIFQYYEEEERQRGNFPDRFSGHQFPNYSSELNVNALLLGDSALYLCASSPIRDRGQHEQYFGPGTRLTVT.

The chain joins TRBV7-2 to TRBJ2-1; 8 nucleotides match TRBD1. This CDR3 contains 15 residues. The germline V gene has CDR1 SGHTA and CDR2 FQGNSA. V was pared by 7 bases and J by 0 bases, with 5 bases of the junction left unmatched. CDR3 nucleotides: TGTGCCAGCAACTTTGACAGGGGCTCCTACAATGAGCAGTTCTTC. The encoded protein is CASNFDRGSYNEQFF. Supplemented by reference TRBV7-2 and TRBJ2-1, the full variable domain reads GAGVSQSPSNKVTEKGKDVELRCDPISGHTALYWYRQSLGQGLEFLIYFQGNSAPDKSGLPSDRFSAERTGGSVSTLTIQRTQQEDSAVYLCASNFDRGSYNEQFFGPGTRLTVL.

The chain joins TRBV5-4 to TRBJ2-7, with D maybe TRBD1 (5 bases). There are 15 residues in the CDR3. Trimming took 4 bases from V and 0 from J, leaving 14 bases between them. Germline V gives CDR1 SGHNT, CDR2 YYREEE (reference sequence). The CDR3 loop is CASSPGFSSSYEQYF. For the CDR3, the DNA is TGTGCCAGCAGCCCAGGGTTTTCTAGCTCCTACGAGCAGTACTTC.

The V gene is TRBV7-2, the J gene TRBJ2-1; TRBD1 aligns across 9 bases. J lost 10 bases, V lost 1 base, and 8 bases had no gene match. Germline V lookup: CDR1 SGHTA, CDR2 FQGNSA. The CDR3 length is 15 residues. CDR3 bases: TGTGCCAGCAGCTTAGGTGGTGGGACAGGGAGGGAGCAGTTCTTC. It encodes CASSLGGGTGREQFF.